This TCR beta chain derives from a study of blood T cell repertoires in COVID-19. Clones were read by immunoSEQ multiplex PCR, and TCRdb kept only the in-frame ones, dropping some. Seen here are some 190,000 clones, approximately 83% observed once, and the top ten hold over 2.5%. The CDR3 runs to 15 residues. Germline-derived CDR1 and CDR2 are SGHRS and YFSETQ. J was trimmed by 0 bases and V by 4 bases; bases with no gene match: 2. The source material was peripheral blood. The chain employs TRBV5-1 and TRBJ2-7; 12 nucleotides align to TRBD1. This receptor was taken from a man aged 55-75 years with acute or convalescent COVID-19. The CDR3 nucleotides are TGCGCCAGCAGCCCGGGACAGGGGGCCTCCTACGAGCAGTACTTC. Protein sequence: CASSPGQGASYEQYF.